One sample yielded the 18 T cell receptor beta chains listed below, sequenced in a study of T-cell memory formation after mild COVID-19. Via MiXCR, TCRdb re-called the 5' RACE reads, giving one row per CDR3 protein. Here the sample spans about 200,000 distinct CDR3 sequences, more than 15% being singletons. The sequencing sample was made of PBMCs or a T cell subset sorted from them (not recorded which). These receptors originate from an adult woman who had mild COVID-19 (a few samples of this study predate the infection). Cell type and time point are not known.

This clonotype was observed a few times. This sequence joins TRBV5-5 and TRBJ1-4; D is possibly TRBD1 (6 bases). The V end was cut by 4 bases, the J end by 5 bases, with 18 bases between. Germline V gene sequence: CDR1 SGHKS, CDR2 YYEKEE (reference sequence). The CDR3 has 16 amino acids. CDR3 residues: CASSRQYTGSNEKLFF. The CDR3 region has the DNA TGTGCCAGCAGCCGGCAATACACAGGGTCCAATGAAAAACTGTTTTTT.

This rearrangement joins TRBV9 to TRBJ2-2; D unresolved. V dropped 0 bases and J dropped 5 bases, with 5 bases sitting between them. This CDR3 region has 13 residues. Germline V lookup: CDR1 SGDLS, CDR2 YYNGEE. CDR3 in DNA: TGTGCCAGCAGCGTAGGAGGAACCGGGGAGCTGTTTTTT. It yields the protein CASSVGGTGELFF.

The V call is TRBV5-1, the J call TRBJ2-3; 9 nucleotides line up with TRBD1. Losses at the gene ends were 3 bases for V and 14 bases for J; bases not matched to a gene: 13. This CDR3 is built from 14 residues. Germline assignment: CDR1 SGHRS and CDR2 YFSETQ. CDR3 protein: CASSSPGQGGSAYF. The CDR3 nucleotides read TGCGCCAGCAGCTCCCCGGGACAGGGAGGGTCGGCGTATTTT. Together with reference TRBV5-1 and TRBJ2-3, the CDR3 gives the full variable domain: KAGVTQTPRYLIKTRGQQVTLSCSPISGHRSVSWYQQTPGQGLQFLFEYFSETQRNKGNFPGRFSGRQFSNSRSEMNVSTLELGDSALYLCASSSPGQGGSAYFGPGTRLTVL.

The V and J genes are TRBV24-1 and TRBJ2-7; no reliable D call. The CDR3 covers 12 residues. Trimming left V 3 bases short and J 1 base short, with 3 bases between. Per germline, CDR1 KGHDR and CDR2 SFDVKD. The CDR3 spells CATSDPSYEQYF. The DNA for the CDR3 is TGTGCCACCAGTGATCCGTCCTACGAGCAGTACTTC.

The chain has TRBV7-2 and TRBJ2-1; D not certain. The CDR3 spans 12 residues. The germline V gene has CDR1 SGHTA and CDR2 FQGNSA. The V gene lost 1 base and the J gene lost 8 bases, with 6 bases spanning the gap. The DNA for the CDR3 is TGTGCCAGCAGCTTAGATCTGTATGAGCAGTTCTTC. This translates into CASSLDLYEQFF.

This clonotype was counted only a few times. The chain has TRBV12-3 or TRBV12-4 and TRBJ1-1; D is uncertain. Between the trimmed V and J ends, which lost 6 bases and 1 base, there was a span of 9 bases. The CDR3 has 13 amino acids. DNA of the CDR3: TGTGCCAGCAGGCCATCCAGGAACACTGAAGCTTTCTTT. Protein product: CASRPSRNTEAFF.

In its sample, this clonotype was seen a few times. CDR3 loop: CASSKERRGATEAFF. CDR3 sequence (DNA): TGTGCCAGCAGCAAAGAGCGTCGGGGTGCGACTGAAGCTTTCTTT. The chain recombines TRBV21-1 with TRBJ1-1. TRBV21-1 is listed as a pseudogene. CDR3 length equals 15 residues.

This clonotype was seen many times. The chain joins TRBV5-1 to TRBJ2-1; the D gene is possibly TRBD2 (5 bases). V was pared by 7 bases and J by 0 bases, with 11 bases between. The CDR3 sequence is 14 residues long. From germline, CDR1 is SGHRS and CDR2 YFSETQ. Written as DNA, the CDR3 is TGCGCCAGCCATGAGGGATACTCCTACAATGAGCAGTTCTTC. Translation: CASHEGYSYNEQFF.

The chain uses TRBV11-2 and TRBJ2-7, with 12 bases fitting TRBD2. Germline trimming cut 5 bases from V and 5 bases from J; bases unmatched to any gene: 4. Germline CDR1 and CDR2: SGHAT and FQNNGV. The CDR3 is 14 amino acids. CDR3: CASSAGLAGNEQYF. The CDR3 coding sequence is TGTGCCAGCAGCGCCGGACTAGCGGGGAACGAGCAGTACTTC. Filled out from reference TRBV11-2 and TRBJ2-7, the complete variable domain reads EAGVAQSPRYKIIEKRQSVAFWCNPISGHATLYWYQQILGQGPKLLIQFQNNGVVDDSQLPKDRFSAERLKGVDSTLKIQPAKLEDSAVYLCASSAGLAGNEQYFGPGTRLTVT.

V usage is TRBV5-8 and J usage is TRBJ1-5, with no clear D. Germline CDR1 is SGHTS and CDR2 is YDEGEE. The CDR3 sequence is 15 residues long. With 0 bases removed from V and 3 bases from J, the gap between germline ends came to 10 bases. The CDR3 DNA reads TGTGCCAGCAGCTTGGCCTCGGGCTCCAATCAGCCCCAGCATTTT. This sequence encodes CASSLASGSNQPQHF.

The chain is built from TRBV5-4 and TRBJ2-2; 14 bases align to TRBD2. This CDR3 comprises 17 residues. J gave up 6 bases and V 0 bases, and 4 bases lay outside the gene matches. Germline values: CDR1 SGHNT, CDR2 YYREEE (reference sequence). CDR3: CASSLVVTSGGAGELFF. DNA of the CDR3: TGTGCCAGCAGCTTGGTGGTGACTAGCGGGGGGGCCGGGGAGCTGTTTTTT.

This clonotype turned up a few times. The J gene is TRBJ2-5, the V gene TRBV5-5; the match to TRBD1 covers 8 bases. J gave up 0 bases and V 0 bases, and 1 base lay outside the gene matches. Germline CDR1 and CDR2: SGHKS and YYEKEE (reference sequence). This CDR3 has 15 amino acids. For the CDR3, the DNA is TGTGCCAGCAGCTTGGGACAGGGGCACCAAGAGACCCAGTACTTC. Residues: CASSLGQGHQETQYF.

The chain employs TRBV18 and TRBJ2-5; 9 positions match TRBD1. V gave up 3 bases and J gave up 4 bases; unmatched junction bases: 6. In germline, CDR1 is KGHSH, CDR2 LQKENI. The length of the CDR3 is 15 residues. The CDR3 is CASSPGQGLRETQYF. The CDR3 region has the DNA TGTGCCAGCTCACCCGGACAGGGGCTTAGAGAGACCCAGTACTTC.

This clonotype was counted between two and nine times. The germline gene is not matched at one end of the junction; a read error may be the cause. CDR3 coding DNA: TGTGCCAGCAGCCCCGGTCACCAGGCCCCACTATTC. This translates into CASSPGHQAPLF. The chain carries TRBV7-9 and TRBJ2-1; D gene ambiguous. This CDR3 contains 12 residues. CDR1 is SEHNR, CDR2 FQNEAQ, per germline (reference sequence).

This clonotype was found a few times. The chain combines TRBV20-1 with TRBJ2-1; the D call may be TRBD1 or TRBD2 (6 bases each). This CDR3 has 15 residues. CDR1 DFQATT and CDR2 SNEGSKA come from the germline V gene (reference sequence). V lost 4 bases and J lost 0, with 13 bases in between. CDR3 nucleotides: TGCAGTGCTATACCCGGAGGGGGCTCCTACAATGAGCAGTTCTTC. Translated, it gives CSAIPGGGSYNEQFF.

This clonotype was detected ten times or more. This chain links TRBV20-1 with TRBJ2-5; maybe TRBD1 (6 bases). Germline V gene sequence: CDR1 DFQATT, CDR2 SNEGSKA (reference sequence). The V and J ends lost 2 bases and 0 bases respectively, with 16 bases between them. This CDR3 comprises 16 residues. This CDR3 is CSARNPRGGNQETQYF. The CDR3 nucleotides read TGCAGTGCTAGAAACCCTAGAGGGGGTAACCAAGAGACCCAGTACTTC.

The chain combines TRBV7-2 with TRBJ1-1; D is uncertain. Trimming left V 4 bases short and J 11 bases short, with 14 bases between. The CDR3 sequence is 12 residues long. CDR1 is SGHTA and CDR2 is FQGNSA in the germline V gene. The CDR3 nucleotides are TGTGCCAGCAGCTCTGGCGGTATGTGGGCTTTCTTT. Encoded protein: CASSSGGMWAFF.

This clonotype has more than one count but fewer than ten. CDR3 DNA sequence: TGTGCCAGCAGCCCCCCCGGAGGAAACACTGAAGCTTTCTTT. Translation gives CASSPPGGNTEAFF. V is TRBV5-4 and J is TRBJ1-1; D is ambiguous. This CDR3 has 14 residues. From germline, CDR1 is SGHNT and CDR2 YYREEE (reference sequence). V shed 4 bases and J shed 2 bases, with 12 bases lying between them.